The 16 T cell receptor beta chains presented below share a single source sample, sequenced in a study of CD8+ T cells in alopecia areata. Treatment specified: oral pan-JAK inhibitor, 5-10 mg twice daily. Sequencing templates came from extracted RNA that was reverse transcribed into cDNA. The assay was immunoSEQ multiplex PCR, and TCRdb's table has in-frame clones only and misses some. Of 130,000 or so clones listed, around 60% are singletons. The input for sequencing was CD4+ T cells sorted from blood, taken at week 4, from a patient treated with tofacitinib. The origin of the receptors is a human donor with alopecia areata.

The J gene is TRBJ1-1, the V gene TRBV4-3; no clear D. Trimming took 0 bases from V and 4 from J, leaving 9 bases between them. This CDR3 has 14 residues. From germline, CDR1 is LGHNA and CDR2 YSLEER. The CDR3 sequence is CASSQDYRRTEAFF. DNA of the CDR3: TGCGCCAGCAGCCAAGATTACCGTCGCACTGAAGCTTTCTTT.

With respect to this clone: This sample also contains other DNA sequences that code for the same CDR3. V is TRBV30 and J is TRBJ1-5; no clear D gene. The CDR3 has 13 residues. The germline gives CDR1 GTSNPN, CDR2 SVGIG (reference sequence). V was pared by 2 bases and J by 0 bases, with 5 bases between. The CDR3 nucleotides are TGTGCCTGGAGTAAAGGTAGCAATCAGCCCCAGCATTTT. Translating gives CAWSKGSNQPQHF.

The chain employs TRBV29-1 and TRBJ1-5; possibly TRBD1 for D (6 bases). The CDR3 runs 12 residues. Trimming took off 6 bases at V and 3 bases at J, with 9 bases between the two ends. Germline values: CDR1 SQVTM, CDR2 ANQGSEA. CDR3: CSVGTHNQPQHF. As DNA, the CDR3 is TGCAGCGTAGGGACACACAATCAGCCCCAGCATTTT.

V and J are TRBV9 and TRBJ2-1; 8 nucleotides align to TRBD2. Trimming cost V 6 bases and J 0 bases; bases outside gene matches: 5. Germline V lookup: CDR1 SGDLS, CDR2 YYNGEE. This CDR3 is 15 amino acids long. The CDR3 protein is CASTAGGSSYNEQFF. The CDR3 region has the DNA TGTGCCAGCACTGCGGGGGGCAGCTCCTACAATGAGCAGTTCTTC. The variable domain in full, with the rest retrieved from reference TRBV9 and TRBJ2-1, is DSGVTQTPKHLITATGQRVTLRCSPRSGDLSVYWYQQSLDQGLQFLIQYYNGEERAKGNILERFSAQQFPDLHSELNLSSLELGDSALYFCASTAGGSSYNEQFFGPGTRLTVL.

This chain links TRBV6-5 with TRBJ2-6, with D perhaps TRBD1 or TRBD2 (5 bases each). Germline CDR1 reads MNHEY; CDR2 reads SVGAGI. This CDR3 comprises 16 residues. Trimming took 0 bases from V and 2 from J, leaving 8 bases between them. For the CDR3, the DNA is TGTGCCAGCAGTTACTCAGGGGACGCTGGGGCCAACGTCCTGACTTTC. This codes for CASSYSGDAGANVLTF.

The V call is TRBV29-1, the J call TRBJ2-1; maybe TRBD1 (6 bases). V gave up 5 bases and J gave up 9 bases, with 8 bases separating them. The CDR3 is made up of 10 amino acids. CDR1 and CDR2 from the germline V gene are SQVTM and ANQGSEA. In DNA form, the CDR3 reads TGCAGCGTTAGGACAGCTGAGCAGTTCTTC. It codes for CSVRTAEQFF.

The chain couples TRBV2 to TRBJ1-2, with D hard to call. V lost 3 bases and J lost 0, with 8 bases in between. CDR1 is SNHLY and CDR2 is FYNNEI in the germline V gene. This CDR3 has 14 amino acids. This CDR3 reads CASSEQRANYGYTF. CDR3 DNA: TGTGCCAGCAGTGAGCAGAGAGCTAACTATGGCTACACCTTC.

The rearrangement joins TRBV4-2 to TRBJ2-3; 7 bases fit TRBD2. The CDR3 totals 17 residues. Germline-derived CDR1 and CDR2 are LGHNA and YNFKEQ. The J segment lost 1 base and the V segment lost 4 bases, leaving 11 bases of the junction unmatched. The CDR3 loop is CASSPLPVAGGTDTQYF. The CDR3, as DNA: TGTGCCAGCAGCCCCCTTCCCGTAGCGGGCGGCACAGATACGCAGTATTTT.

The V call is TRBV30, the J call TRBJ2-5, with 10 bases matching TRBD1. CDR1 is GTSNPN, CDR2 SVGIG, per germline (reference sequence). V lost 0 bases, J lost 5 bases, and 9 bases stayed unmatched. There are 16 residues in the CDR3. CDR3 in amino acids: CAWSVGTGDGSETQYF. CDR3 DNA sequence: TGTGCCTGGAGTGTAGGGACAGGGGATGGTTCGGAGACCCAGTACTTC.

V usage is TRBV4-3 and J usage is TRBJ2-3; TRBD1 or TRBD2 may be the D gene (5 bases each). Trimming stripped 5 bases from V and 6 bases from J, with 21 bases between. CDR1 LGHNA and CDR2 YSLEER come from the germline V gene. The length of the CDR3 is 16 residues. CDR3 bases: TGCGCCAGCAGCTCCTCCGGGACCCTCGCAGGGGATACGCAGTATTTT. Encoded protein: CASSSSGTLAGDTQYF.

The sample holds a few counts of this clone. The chain has TRBV5-4 and TRBJ2-3, with 9 positions matching TRBD1. This CDR3 is built from 14 residues. V shed 4 bases and J 6 bases; nucleotides not matched to a gene: 6. CDR1 is SGHNT, CDR2 YYREEE, per germline (reference sequence). This CDR3 reads CASSPRQGGDTQYF. As DNA, the CDR3 is TGTGCCAGCAGCCCCCGACAGGGGGGTGATACGCAGTATTTT.

This clone has only one observation. V usage is TRBV27 and J usage is TRBJ2-2; no firm D call. V dropped 10 bases and J dropped 6 bases, with 12 bases sitting between them. CDR3 length: 12 residues. Germline V gives CDR1 MNHEY, CDR2 SMNVEV (reference sequence). The DNA for the CDR3 is TGTGCCATCGACTCAGGATCCGGGGAGCTGTTTTTT. Translated: CAIDSGSGELFF.

V usage is TRBV5-4 and J usage is TRBJ1-2; D is perhaps TRBD1 (5 bases). The CDR3 covers 13 residues. The germline CDR1 and CDR2 sequences are SGHNT and YYREEE (reference sequence). The V end lost 6 bases, the J end lost 3 bases, and 12 bases lay between the germline ends. This CDR3 reads CASIPQGDYGYTF. In DNA, the CDR3 is TGTGCCAGCATACCCCAGGGCGACTATGGCTACACCTTC. Using reference TRBV5-4 and TRBJ1-2 for the parts outside the CDR3, the full variable domain is ETGVTQSPTHLIKTRGQQVTLRCSSQSGHNTVSWYQQALGQGPQFIFQYYREEENGRGNFPPRFSGLQFPNYSSELNVNALELDDSALYLCASIPQGDYGYTFGSGTRLTVV.

The V call is TRBV5-4, the J call TRBJ2-6; D perhaps matches TRBD2 (6 bases). Between the trimmed V and J ends, which lost 4 bases and 0 bases, there was a span of 11 bases. CDR1 and CDR2 (germline): SGHNT, YYREEE (reference sequence). CDR3 size: 16 residues. Here the CDR3 DNA reads TGTGCCAGCAGCAGAGCGGAGGGCTCTGGGGCCAACGTCCTGACTTTC. This gives the protein CASSRAEGSGANVLTF.

V usage is TRBV29-1 and J usage is TRBJ2-3; 10 nucleotides agree with TRBD1. CDR1 and CDR2 (germline): SQVTM, ANQGSEA. The V gene end was trimmed by 7 bases and the J gene end by 3 bases; junction bases not matched to a gene: 7. The CDR3 extends over 14 amino acids. CDR3 DNA: TGCAGCGCCAGACAGGGGGCATCGACAGATACGCAGTATTTT. Translation gives CSARQGASTDTQYF.

This rearrangement joins TRBV7-7 to TRBJ2-5; 7 bases line up with TRBD2. The junction had 9 bases not matched to a gene; V was cut back by 6 bases and J by 2 bases. Germline V gene data show CDR1 as SSHAT and CDR2 as FNYEAQ (reference sequence). This CDR3 region has 15 residues. The CDR3 is CASSIYRGEQETQYF. The DNA of the CDR3 is TGTGCCAGCAGTATCTATCGGGGGGAGCAAGAGACCCAGTACTTC.